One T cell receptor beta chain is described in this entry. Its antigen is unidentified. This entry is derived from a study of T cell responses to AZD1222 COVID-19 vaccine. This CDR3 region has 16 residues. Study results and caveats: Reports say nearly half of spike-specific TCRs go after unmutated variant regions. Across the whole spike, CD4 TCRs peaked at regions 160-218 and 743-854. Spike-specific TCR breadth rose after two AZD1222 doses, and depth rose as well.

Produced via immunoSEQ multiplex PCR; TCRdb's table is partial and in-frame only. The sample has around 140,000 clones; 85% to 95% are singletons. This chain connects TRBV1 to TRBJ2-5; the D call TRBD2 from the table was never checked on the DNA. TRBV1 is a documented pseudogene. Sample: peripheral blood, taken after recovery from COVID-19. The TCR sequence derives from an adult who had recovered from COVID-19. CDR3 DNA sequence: TGCACCAGCAGCTCTCGGGAACTAGCCGGAAGGGAGACCCAGTACTTC. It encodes CTSSSRELAGRETQYF.